The rows below give T cell receptor beta chains drawn from one sample of a study of T cell responses to AZD1222 COVID-19 vaccine. This table comes from immunoSEQ multiplex PCR, and its TCRdb copy is limited to in-frame clones, with some not included. Of some 49,000 clones listed, 60% to 85% are singletons. Material: peripheral blood, obtained on day 0 of AZD1222 vaccination. The receptor source for this set is an adult in good health. The CDR3 runs from the conserved cysteine through the conserved F or W. Each record gives: CDR3 length, V gene, clone size, J gene, D gene, CDR3 DNA, CDR3 protein. The D gene is left open where the match is weak. Only some rows state a clone size, as once, few, many or a class for expanded clones.

>13|TRBV18|few|TRBJ2-2|NA
TGTGCCAGCTCACTAGCACGGCCCGGGGAGCTGTTTTTT
CASSLARPGELFF
>14|TRBV11-2|NA|TRBJ2-2|NA
TGTGCCAGCAGCTCAGTAGTAAAAACCGGGGAGCTGTTTTTT
CASSSVVKTGELFF
>13|TRBV6-5|NA|TRBJ1-5|TRBD1
TGTGCCAGCAGGACAGGGCTTAATCAGCCCCAGCATTTT
CASRTGLNQPQHF
>16|TRBV7-9|NA|TRBJ1-4|NA
TGTGCCAGCAGTCTTAGATTGCCCCAAGCGAATGAAAAACTGTTTTTT
CASSLRLPQANEKLFF
>15|TRBV6-4|NA|TRBJ2-2|NA
TGTGCCAGCAGTGAGGGACTGAGAGGCGACGGGGAGCTGTTTTTT
CASSEGLRGDGELFF
>14|TRBV5-1|NA|TRBJ2-2|NA
TGCGCCAGCAGACCTACAGGGAACACCGGGGAGCTGTTTTTT
CASRPTGNTGELFF
>13|TRBV14|NA|TRBJ2-2|NA
TGTGCCAGCAGCTACAGTGGGGACCGGGAGCTGTTTTTT
CASSYSGDRELFF
>10|TRBV19|NA|TRBJ2-1|NA
TGTGCCAGTAGTGCGGAGGAACAGTTCTTC
CASSAEEQFF
>13|TRBV2|NA|TRBJ1-2|TRBD1
TGTGCCACAAACCCGGACAGGCCTTATGGCTACACCTTC
CATNPDRPYGYTF
>15|TRBV7-7|NA|TRBJ2-5|NA
TGTGCTAGCAGCTTAGCGAAAAACAGCCAAGAGACCCAGTACTTC
CASSLAKNSQETQYF